Following are 3 T cell receptor beta chains from one sample sequenced in a study of T-cell memory formation after mild COVID-19. In TCRdb, the 5' RACE reads were re-called with MiXCR into one record per CDR3 protein. The data hold roughly 350,000 distinct CDR3 sequences, with under 25% observed a single time. The sample was PBMCs or a T cell subset sorted from them (not recorded which). The receptors were gathered from an adult woman who had mild COVID-19 (a few samples of this study predate the infection). Cell type and time point are not known.

This clonotype was found a few times. The chain recombines TRBV6-1 with TRBJ2-1; 12 bases align to TRBD1. The CDR3 covers 15 residues. Germline V gene data show CDR1 as MNHNS and CDR2 as SASEGT. The J segment lost 10 bases and the V segment lost 1 base, leaving 5 bases of the junction unmatched. The CDR3 loop reads CASSEVGTGGNEQFF. CDR3 coding DNA: TGTGCCAGCAGTGAAGTTGGGACAGGGGGCAACGAGCAGTTCTTC.

The chain recombines TRBV24-1 with TRBJ2-3; 7 positions agree with TRBD2. The CDR3 runs 14 residues. The V gene's germline CDR1 is KGHDR and CDR2 SFDVKD. Trimming cost V 9 bases and J 2 bases; bases outside gene matches: 7. The CDR3 DNA is TGTGCCACCGCGAGGGCGGGAGTCACAGATACGCAGTATTTT. Protein product: CATARAGVTDTQYF.

This rearrangement joins TRBV18 to TRBJ2-6, with 7 bases lining up with TRBD1. The length of the CDR3 is 17 residues. Germline loops: CDR1 KGHSH, CDR2 LQKENI. With V trimmed by 6 bases and J by 0 bases, 8 bases remained unmatched. The CDR3 region has the DNA TGTGCCAGCTCCAACCGGGACAGAGGCTCTGGGGCCAACGTCCTGACTTTC. Amino acids: CASSNRDRGSGANVLTF.